A selection of T cell receptor beta chains follows, all from one sample in a study of blood T cell repertoires in COVID-19. Profiling relied on immunoSEQ multiplex PCR, and the TCRdb table lists in-frame clones only, not all of them. Seen here are about 100,000 clones, approximately 90% observed once, and the top ten hold about 1.9%. The specimen was peripheral blood. All receptors derive from a man in his fifties with active COVID-19. CDR3s include the opening cysteine and the closing phenylalanine or tryptophan. D genes are given only for firm matches. Rows give clone size only sometimes, using once, few, many, or a class for an expanded clone.

clone size	D gene	V gene	J gene	CDR3 protein	CDR3 DNA
NA	NA	TRBV14	TRBJ2-3	CASSRLVETDTQYF	TGTGCCAGCAGCCGACTAGTGGAGACAGATACGCAGTATTTT
NA	NA	TRBV7-8	TRBJ2-3	CASSQSSFYADTQYF	TGTGCCAGCAGCCAATCGAGTTTCTACGCAGATACGCAGTATTTT
NA	TRBD2	TRBV7-9	TRBJ2-3	CASSRFRASGRVSTDTQYF	TGTGCCAGCAGCCGTTTTCGGGCTAGCGGGAGGGTAAGCACAGATACGCAGTATTTT
NA	TRBD2	TRBV4-2	TRBJ2-1	CASSQELAASSYNEQFF	TGTGCCAGCAGCCAAGAACTAGCGGCCAGCTCCTACAATGAGCAGTTCTTC
NA	TRBD2	TRBV4-2	TRBJ2-2	CASSLLADLNTGELFF	TGTGCCAGCAGCTTACTAGCGGACTTGAACACCGGGGAGCTGTTTTTT
NA	NA	TRBV29-1	TRBJ1-1	CSVSGRMNTEAFF	TGCAGCGTTTCCGGCAGGATGAACACTGAAGCTTTCTTT
NA	TRBD1	TRBV7-7	TRBJ1-3	CASSPGTGTGNTIYF	TGTGCCAGCAGCCCCGGGACAGGGACTGGAAACACCATATATTTT
once	TRBD1	TRBV11-2	TRBJ2-5	CASSSPVPGQEETQYF	TGTGCCAGCAGCTCCCCAGTCCCGGGACAGGAAGAGACCCAGTACTTC
few	NA	TRBV5-6	TRBJ2-3	CASSLVRGGSSTDTQYF	TGTGCCAGCAGCTTGGTCAGAGGGGGAAGTAGCACAGATACGCAGTATTTT
NA	NA	TRBV11-3	TRBJ2-1	CASSRIGRRDNEQFF	TGTGCCAGCTCGCGCATCGGGCGGAGGGACAATGAGCAGTTCTTC
few	NA	TRBV24-1	TRBJ2-2	CATRYGSTGELFF	TGTGCCACCAGATACGGGAGCACCGGGGAGCTGTTTTTT
once	TRBD2	TRBV18	TRBJ2-5	CASSEPGGQETQYF	TGTGCCAGCTCCGAGCCGGGGGGGCAAGAGACCCAGTACTTC
NA	TRBD1	TRBV6-5	TRBJ2-5	CASRQQGAMKTQYF	TGTGCCAGCAGGCAACAGGGGGCGATGAAGACCCAGTACTTC
few	NA	TRBV5-3	TRBJ2-3	CARSGTSTDTQYF	TGTGCCAGAAGCGGGACTAGCACAGATACGCAGTATTTT
NA	TRBD2	TRBV11-2	TRBJ2-1	CASSARTVLAGGYNEQFF	TGTGCCAGCAGCGCTAGAACCGTCCTAGCGGGGGGGTACAATGAGCAGTTCTTC
NA	NA	TRBV7-2	TRBJ2-3	CASSLVPSFWGDGTDTQYF	TGTGCCAGCAGCTTAGTCCCGAGTTTTTGGGGCGATGGCACAGATACGCAGTATTTT
NA	TRBD2	TRBV28	TRBJ2-1	CASSLWISGSEQFF	TGTGCCAGCAGTTTATGGATTAGCGGGAGTGAGCAGTTCTTC
NA	NA	TRBV7-2	TRBJ2-7	CASSFLGTSYYEQYF	TGTGCCAGCAGCTTCCTCGGGACTTCTTACTACGAGCAGTACTTC
NA	TRBD1	TRBV5-1	TRBJ1-1	CASSLEQGITEAFF	TGCGCCAGCAGCTTGGAACAGGGGATCACTGAAGCTTTCTTT
NA	TRBD1	TRBV28	TRBJ1-5	CASSLKQGNQPQHF	TGTGCCAGCAGTTTAAAACAGGGGAATCAGCCCCAGCATTTT
NA	TRBD2	TRBV14	TRBJ2-1	CASSLKIGGSHNEQFF	TGTGCCAGCAGCCTCAAGATTGGCGGGAGCCACAATGAGCAGTTCTTC
NA	TRBD1	TRBV19	TRBJ2-7	CASSTRQGAEEQYF	TGTGCCAGTAGTACACGACAGGGGGCGGAGGAGCAGTACTTC
NA	NA	TRBV15	TRBJ1-1	CATRVGRNTEAFF	TGTGCCACCAGGGTGGGGAGGAACACTGAAGCTTTCTTT
NA	NA	TRBV5-1	TRBJ2-3	CASSPAGLRDTQYF	TGCGCCAGCAGCCCCGCAGGGTTGAGAGATACGCAGTATTTT
NA	TRBD2	TRBV7-9	TRBJ2-5	CASSLLAGYQETQYF	TGTGCCAGCAGCTTACTAGCGGGGTACCAAGAGACCCAGTACTTC
NA	NA	TRBV24-1	TRBJ2-3	CATSDHRTFPDTQYF	TGTGCCACCAGTGATCACCGAACTTTTCCAGATACGCAGTATTTT
NA	TRBD1	TRBV27	TRBJ1-4	CASSLYGTAATNEKLFF	TGTGCCAGCAGTCTCTACGGGACAGCTGCAACTAATGAAAAACTGTTTTTT
NA	NA	TRBV3-1/TRBV3-2	TRBJ2-1	CASSLSNEQFF	TGTGCCAGCAGCCTCTCCAATGAGCAGTTCTTC
once	NA	TRBV3-1/TRBV3-2	TRBJ2-2	CASSGLQGGELFF	TGTGCCAGCTCGGGACTCCAGGGAGGGGAGCTGTTTTTT
NA	TRBD1	TRBV4-2	TRBJ1-1	CASRPQGAPRAFF	TGTGCCAGCAGGCCGCAGGGGGCACCTCGGGCTTTCTTT
NA	NA	TRBV5-1	TRBJ2-1	CASRTGEGNEQFF	TGCGCCAGCAGGACAGGGGAGGGCAATGAGCAGTTCTTC
NA	TRBD1	TRBV7-2	TRBJ2-2	CASSLEGQSNTGELFF	TGTGCCAGCAGCTTAGAGGGACAGTCGAACACCGGGGAGCTGTTTTTT
NA	NA	TRBV2	TRBJ2-3	CASSEGAENTQYF	TGTGCCAGCAGTGAGGGGGCCGAAAATACGCAGTATTTT
once	NA	TRBV27	TRBJ2-6	CASSLSPGSGANVLTF	TGTGCCAGCAGTTTATCGCCGGGCTCTGGGGCCAACGTCCTGACTTTC
NA	TRBD1	TRBV7-2	TRBJ1-2	CASSKGTGYGYTF	TGTGCCAGCAGCAAAGGGACAGGATATGGCTACACCTTC
NA	NA	TRBV19	TRBJ1-2	CASSRIRDGYTF	TGTGCCAGTAGCAGAATCAGGGATGGCTACACCTTC
once	TRBD1	TRBV5-4	TRBJ1-4	CASSSGQGTEKLFF	TGTGCCAGCAGCTCAGGACAGGGTACTGAAAAACTGTTTTTT
NA	NA	TRBV20-1	TRBJ2-5	CSARVQETQYF	TGCAGTGCCCGCGTACAAGAGACCCAGTACTTC
once	TRBD2	TRBV2	TRBJ2-2	CASSRLAGAYGAGELFF	TGTGCCAGCAGCCGACTAGCGGGGGCCTACGGGGCCGGGGAGCTGTTTTTT
NA	TRBD1	TRBV4-1	TRBJ2-2	CASSQGRQGAAFSGELFF	TGCGCCAGCAGCCAAGGCCGACAGGGGGCGGCCTTCTCCGGGGAGCTGTTTTTT